One and the same sample provided the 11 T cell receptor beta chains below, sequenced in a study of shared clonotypes between healthy human individuals. Method: immunoSEQ multiplex PCR; TCRdb's copy keeps in-frame clones and lacks some. The sample lists 2 million to 2.5 million clones; more than 80% were seen once. Material for sequencing was naive CD4+ T cells from PBMCs. Subset given: CD45RA+ positively selected. These receptors all stem from a man younger than 35 in good health. Some clones in this sample may be carry-over from other donors' samples.

This clone was seen a few times. The chain joins TRBV2 to TRBJ1-1, with unresolved D. Germline values: CDR1 SNHLY, CDR2 FYNNEI. CDR3 length: 10 residues. The V end lost 3 bases, the J end lost 10 bases, and 6 bases lay between the germline ends. The chain's CDR3 is CASSEYRAFF. As DNA, the CDR3 is TGTGCCAGCAGTGAGTATAGAGCTTTCTTT.

This chain connects TRBV5-4 to TRBJ2-1; D possibly matches TRBD1 or TRBD2 (5 bases each). The V gene's germline CDR1 is SGHNT and CDR2 YYREEE (reference sequence). There are 16 residues in the CDR3. V was shortened by 2 bases and J by 6 bases, with 18 bases between the two germline ends. The CDR3 protein is CASSLGWDPGGNEQFF. DNA of the CDR3: TGTGCCAGCAGCTTAGGATGGGACCCGGGTGGCAATGAGCAGTTCTTC.

V usage is TRBV5-4 and J usage is TRBJ2-2; 8 bases agree with TRBD2. The CDR3 runs 17 residues. Trimming at V came to 4 bases and at J to 1 base, leaving 9 bases not matched to a gene. Per germline, CDR1 SGHNT and CDR2 YYREEE (reference sequence). The CDR3 loop is CASSAYLAGLNTGELFF. The CDR3 bases are TGTGCCAGCAGCGCCTACCTAGCGGGCCTGAACACCGGGGAGCTGTTTTTT.

Concerning this clone itself: Just one base apart from a much larger clone, this may be a read error. Other DNA sequences in the same sample also yield this CDR3. The chain combines TRBV13 with TRBJ2-4; D is possibly TRBD2 (6 bases). V was shortened by 2 bases and J by 1 base, with 12 bases between the two germline ends. This CDR3 spans 16 amino acids. Germline V gene lookup returns CDR1 PRHDT and CDR2 FYEKMQ (reference sequence). In DNA form, the CDR3 reads TGTGCCAGCAGCTTACTACTGGCGGGGGCCAAAAACATTCAGTACTTC. Protein product: CASSLLLAGAKNIQYF.

This chain joins TRBV5-1 and TRBJ1-5; 9 positions agree with TRBD1. This CDR3 is built from 17 residues. Trimming cost V 3 bases and J 8 bases; bases outside gene matches: 15. The V gene's germline CDR1 is SGHRS and CDR2 YFSETQ. The DNA of the CDR3 is TGCGCCAGCAGCTGGGGCAACCGGGACAGGGTCGGAGAGCCCCAGCATTTT. Amino acids: CASSWGNRDRVGEPQHF.

A word on this clone: Within the sample, other DNA sequences also encode this same CDR3. The genes are TRBV7-3 and TRBJ2-3, with 11 bases that match TRBD2. Germline V gene data show CDR1 as SGHTA and CDR2 as FQGTGA. The trim removed 5 bases at V and 4 bases at J, leaving 5 bases unmatched. This CDR3 contains 15 residues. CDR3 coding DNA: TGTGCCAGCAGCCCAGGACTAGCGGGCGCAGATACGCAGTATTTT. Translation: CASSPGLAGADTQYF.

CDR3 residues: CASSLTRTSGRAGTQYF. CDR3 nucleotides: TGTGCCAGCAGCTTAACGCGGACTAGCGGGAGGGCCGGTACGCAGTATTTT. This chain links TRBV7-3 with TRBJ2-3; TRBD2 matches 15 bases. This CDR3 has 17 amino acids. The V and J ends lost 0 bases and 8 bases, in that order; junction bases with no gene match: 6. Germline CDR1 reads SGHTA; CDR2 reads FQGTGA.

This chain uses TRBV29-1 with TRBJ2-3; D possibly corresponds to TRBD1 (5 bases). Germline CDR1 reads SQVTM; CDR2 reads ANQGSEA. Trimming removed 2 bases at V and 0 bases at J, with 6 bases between. The CDR3 length is 13 residues. CDR3 region: CSVEQGSTDTQYF. CDR3 DNA: TGCAGCGTTGAACAGGGTAGCACAGATACGCAGTATTTT.

This rearrangement joins TRBV9 to TRBJ1-2; 9 nucleotides match TRBD1. Germline V gives CDR1 SGDLS, CDR2 YYNGEE. The CDR3 covers 15 residues. V lost 4 bases, J lost 1 base, and 5 bases stayed unmatched. The CDR3, as DNA: TGTGCCAGCAGCCCCCGGGACAGGGATAACTATGGCTACACCTTC. Protein: CASSPRDRDNYGYTF.

The V call is TRBV5-6, the J call TRBJ2-3; maybe TRBD1 (5 bases). Germline-derived CDR1 and CDR2 are SGHDT and YYEEEE. The V and J ends lost 0 bases and 5 bases respectively, with 13 bases between them. This CDR3 comprises 15 residues. DNA for the CDR3: TGTGCCAGCAGCTTGGGGCCCGCGGACATAGATACGCAGTATTTT. This encodes CASSLGPADIDTQYF. The full variable domain, with the rest looked up from reference TRBV5-6 and TRBJ2-3, is DAGVTQSPTHLIKTRGQQVTLRCSPKSGHDTVSWYQQALGQGPQFIFQYYEEEERQRGNFPDRFSGHQFPNYSSELNVNALLLGDSALYLCASSLGPADIDTQYFGPGTRLTVL.

Regarding this clone: Additional DNA sequences in this sample encode the identical CDR3. V and J are TRBV27 and TRBJ2-2; 8 bases fit TRBD1. The germline CDR1 and CDR2 sequences are MNHEY and SMNVEV (reference sequence). Unmatched junction bases numbered 4, after V lost 6 bases and J lost 4 bases. CDR3 length equals 14 residues. The CDR3 DNA sequence: TGTGCCAGCAGCCGCACAGGGGGCACCGGGGAGCTGTTTTTT. This translates into CASSRTGGTGELFF.